The T cell receptor (beta chain) described here comes from a study of PD-L1 blockade in urothelial cancer. In the study overall: Atezolizumab was started by patients in about 2014 at 1,200 mg intravenously every 3 weeks. The analyses of blood took place 3 weeks (second dose) and 6 weeks after treatment start. The median T cell count in blood samples was approximately 140,000.

Time point: peripheral blood 6 weeks after treatment start. Patients yielded 1 to 8 samples each, pretreatment and on-treatment. Germline CDR1 is MGHRA and CDR2 is YSYEKL. V dropped 0 bases and J dropped 1 base, with 7 bases sitting between them. This CDR3 has 16 amino acids. Method: immunoSEQ multiplex PCR; TCRdb's copy keeps in-frame clones and lacks some. Of tens of thousands of clones in the sample, 84% were seen once. The sample consisted of PBMCs, taken around atezolizumab (anti-PD-L1) treatment. The chain combines TRBV4-1 with TRBJ1-6; no definite D call. This receptor was taken from a man in his sixties or seventies with urothelial cancer. The CDR3 sequence is CASSQEGTSYNSPLHF. CDR3 bases: TGCGCCAGCAGCCAAGAGGGCACTTCCTATAATTCACCCCTCCACTTT.